Shown below are 27 T cell receptor beta chains from a single sample sequenced in a study of Ad26.COV2.S vaccination and SARS-CoV-2 variants. Treatment meaning: approximately 18 received Ad26.COV2.S at low or high dose, single or two shots; roughly five received placebo; per-sample allocation not given. Collection of the samples took place on day 63 after the first injection of vaccine or placebo. Only in-frame clones appear in the TCRdb table, and some are missing; sequencing was by immunoSEQ multiplex PCR. The data hold over 400,000 clones, with 89% observed a single time. This sample comprised peripheral blood, obtained in a trial of Ad26.COV2.S vaccine versus placebo. These receptors all come from a person between 18 and 60 years old who received the Ad26.COV2.S COVID-19 vaccine or a placebo.

The chain employs TRBV18 and TRBJ1-3; D not certain. This CDR3 has 15 amino acids. Trimming stripped 3 bases from V and 2 bases from J, with 11 bases between. CDR1 and CDR2 (germline): KGHSH, LQKENI. The CDR3 DNA is TGTGCCAGCTCACCCTCGAGGGCCGCTGGAAACACCATATATTTT. Protein: CASSPSRAAGNTIYF.

The chain uses TRBV4-3 and TRBJ2-7, with TRBD1 identical over 11 bases. The germline gives CDR1 LGHNA, CDR2 YSLEER. CDR3 size: 16 residues. Unmatched junction bases numbered 7, after V lost 0 bases and J lost 6 bases. CDR3 sequence reads: CASSQDRTGGVSEQYF. The CDR3 DNA sequence: TGCGCCAGCAGCCAAGATAGGACAGGGGGCGTGTCCGAGCAGTACTTC.

Only a few counts were recorded for this clone. The rearrangement links TRBV5-5 to TRBJ2-2; tentatively, D is TRBD1 or TRBD2 (5 bases each). This CDR3 has 15 residues. Trimming cost V 4 bases and J 0 bases, with 10 bases left between them. Germline CDR1 and CDR2: SGHKS and YYEKEE (reference sequence). CDR3 residues: CASSTGTANTGELFF. The CDR3 region has the DNA TGTGCCAGCAGCACCGGGACGGCGAACACCGGGGAGCTGTTTTTT.

A word on this clone: Mismatch with germline at one junction end may stem from a read error. CDR3 protein: CASTLTGDGPTDTQYF. The CDR3 nucleotides are TGTGCCAGCACCTTGACAGGGGATGGCCCCACAGATACGCAGTATTTT. The chain couples TRBV5-6 to TRBJ2-3; 8 nucleotides align to TRBD1. The germline gives CDR1 SGHDT, CDR2 YYEEEE. CDR3 length: 16 residues.

This sequence joins TRBV4-2 and TRBJ2-1; the D gene is possibly TRBD2 (6 bases). The germline V gene has CDR1 LGHNA and CDR2 YNFKEQ. This CDR3 is 16 amino acids long. V lost 1 base and J 4 bases, leaving 14 bases between the germline ends. The CDR3 here is CASSQVDSGSYNEQFF. CDR3 DNA: TGTGCCAGCAGCCAAGTCGATAGCGGATCATACAATGAGCAGTTCTTC.

The V gene is TRBV9, the J gene TRBJ1-1; D uncertain. The CDR3 spans 15 residues. Germline CDR1 and CDR2: SGDLS and YYNGEE. The V end lost 0 bases, the J end lost 5 bases, and 14 bases lay between the germline ends. The CDR3 spells CASSVDEGGRTEAFF. CDR3 DNA: TGTGCCAGCAGCGTAGACGAGGGAGGTAGAACTGAAGCTTTCTTT.

The chain joins TRBV6-2 or TRBV6-3 to TRBJ2-2, with D tentatively TRBD1 (6 bases). The germline CDR1 and CDR2 sequences are MNHEY and SVGEGT. V shed 5 bases and J shed 6 bases, with 19 bases lying between them. The CDR3 is made up of 16 amino acids. The CDR3 DNA follows: TGTGCCAGCAGTCCCCAATTCGACAGGCCATCCGGGGAGCTGTTTTTT. Translation gives CASSPQFDRPSGELFF.

This clone was observed a few times. The chain couples TRBV5-1 to TRBJ1-2, with TRBD1 matching 8 bases. CDR3 length equals 13 residues. CDR1 is SGHRS and CDR2 is YFSETQ in the germline V gene. Trimming at V came to 2 bases and at J to 5 bases, leaving 2 bases not matched to a gene. CDR3 sequence (DNA): TGCGCCAGCAGCTTCGGACAGGGATATGGCTACACCTTC. Protein product: CASSFGQGYGYTF.

This sequence joins TRBV5-1 and TRBJ2-3; D is tentatively TRBD1 or TRBD2 (6 bases each). Germline CDR1 SGHRS, CDR2 YFSETQ. The CDR3 covers 14 residues. Trimming removed 0 bases at V and 6 bases at J, with 11 bases between. CDR3: CASSLGGATDTQYF. As DNA, the CDR3 is TGCGCCAGCAGCTTGGGGGGGGCCACGGATACGCAGTATTTT. The complete variable domain, with remaining parts taken from reference TRBV5-1 and TRBJ2-3, reads KAGVTQTPRYLIKTRGQQVTLSCSPISGHRSVSWYQQTPGQGLQFLFEYFSETQRNKGNFPGRFSGRQFSNSRSEMNVSTLELGDSALYLCASSLGGATDTQYFGPGTRLTVL.

J is TRBJ2-7 and V is TRBV5-6; TRBD2 matches at 8 bases. Germline V lookup: CDR1 SGHDT, CDR2 YYEEEE. V shed 0 bases and J 5 bases; nucleotides not matched to a gene: 7. The CDR3 has 15 amino acids. CDR3 in DNA: TGTGCCAGCAGCTTGGTGTCGGGGGGGTCGGACGAGCAGTACTTC. It yields the protein CASSLVSGGSDEQYF.

Here the CDR3 DNA reads TGTGCCAGCAGTTACCCGGCGTGGGGGACTAGCGGGAGGGCCAAAGAGCAGTACGTC. This gives the protein CASSYPAWGTSGRAKEQYV. The rearrangement links TRBV6-2 or TRBV6-3 to TRBJ2-7, with 16 positions matching TRBD2. This CDR3 region has 19 residues. CDR1 MNHEY and CDR2 SVGEGT come from the germline V gene. With 2 bases clipped from V and 7 bases from J, the junction kept 14 bases outside the gene matches.

The V and J genes are TRBV27 and TRBJ2-7, with unresolved D. The V end was cut by 2 bases, the J end by 3 bases, with 5 bases between. Germline V lookup: CDR1 MNHEY, CDR2 SMNVEV (reference sequence). The CDR3 runs to 12 residues. The CDR3 loop is CASSLRGYEQYF. Written as DNA, the CDR3 is TGTGCCAGCAGTTTACGAGGCTACGAGCAGTACTTC.

The rearrangement joins TRBV4-2 to TRBJ1-4; D ambiguous. This CDR3 spans 17 amino acids. The ends were cut back, 4 bases at V and 0 bases at J, with 15 bases in the middle. The germline V gene encodes CDR1 LGHNA and CDR2 YNFKEQ. The CDR3 DNA reads TGTGCCAGCAGCCTCCACTCCCGACGGGCAACTAATGAAAAACTGTTTTTT. Translating it yields CASSLHSRRATNEKLFF.

V usage is TRBV29-1 and J usage is TRBJ2-7; the match to TRBD1 covers 9 bases. The CDR3 length is 14 residues. In germline, CDR1 is SQVTM, CDR2 ANQGSEA. V trimming: 8 bases; J trimming: 0 bases; junction bases outside the gene matches: 8. CDR3: CSFMTGGVSYEQYF. The CDR3 bases are TGCAGCTTCATGACAGGGGGGGTCTCCTACGAGCAGTACTTC.

The J gene is TRBJ2-6, the V gene TRBV27; 7 bases map to TRBD1. The CDR3 spans 15 residues. The germline V gene encodes CDR1 MNHEY and CDR2 SMNVEV (reference sequence). Unmatched junction bases numbered 4, after V lost 6 bases and J lost 2 bases. CDR3 bases: TGTGCCAGCAGCTCCACAGGGGCTGGGGCCAACGTCCTGACTTTC. It specifies CASSSTGAGANVLTF.

V is TRBV19 and J is TRBJ1-4; 8 nucleotides agree with TRBD1. There are 15 residues in the CDR3. Germline assignment: CDR1 LNHDA and CDR2 SQIVND (reference sequence). V trimming: 6 bases; J trimming: 4 bases; junction bases outside the gene matches: 7. For the CDR3, the DNA is TGTGCCAGTAGCGCCCGACAGGGGATTAATGAAAAACTGTTTTTT. Its translation: CASSARQGINEKLFF. The full variable domain, in which reference TRBV19 and TRBJ1-4 provide the parts outside the CDR3, is DGGITQSPKYLFRKEGQNVTLSCEQNLNHDAMYWYRQDPGQGLRLIYYSQIVNDFQKGDIAEGYSVSREKKESFPLTVTSAQKNPTAFYLCASSARQGINEKLFFGSGTQLSVL.

The gene calls are TRBV5-1 and TRBJ2-1; D might be TRBD1 (6 bases). From germline, CDR1 is SGHRS and CDR2 YFSETQ. Deletions cut 7 bases from V and 5 bases from J, with 22 bases between. The CDR3 contains 16 residues. CDR3 loop: CASRVRTAVRNNEQFF. In DNA, the CDR3 is TGCGCCAGCCGCGTCAGGACAGCCGTGAGGAACAATGAGCAGTTCTTC.

The chain couples TRBV7-8 to TRBJ2-7; 8 nucleotides agree with TRBD1. With 3 bases clipped from V and 4 bases from J, the junction kept 5 bases outside the gene matches. This CDR3 region has 14 residues. Germline loops: CDR1 SGHVS, CDR2 FQNEAQ. In DNA form, the CDR3 reads TGTGCCAGCAGCTTGGACAGGGCTATATACGAGCAGTACGTC. This sequence encodes CASSLDRAIYEQYV.

The chain couples TRBV13 to TRBJ1-2; no definite D call. Germline lookup yields CDR1 PRHDT and CDR2 FYEKMQ (reference sequence). CDR3 length: 14 residues. The V end was cut by 5 bases, the J end by 3 bases, with 13 bases between. DNA of the CDR3: TGTGCCAGCAGCCAAGAGGGCAGGCACTATGGCTACACCTTC. It yields the protein CASSQEGRHYGYTF.

This clone has just a few counts. The CDR3 is CASSLLDHYEQYF. Written as DNA, the CDR3 is TGCGCCAGCAGCCTGCTTGATCACTACGAGCAGTACTTC. The chain couples TRBV5-1 to TRBJ2-7; D is ambiguous. Germline lookup yields CDR1 SGHRS and CDR2 YFSETQ. Trimming shortened V by 4 bases and J by 3 bases, and 11 bases separated the two germline ends. The CDR3 is made up of 13 amino acids. The full variable domain, completed using reference TRBV5-1 and TRBJ2-7, is KAGVTQTPRYLIKTRGQQVTLSCSPISGHRSVSWYQQTPGQGLQFLFEYFSETQRNKGNFPGRFSGRQFSNSRSEMNVSTLELGDSALYLCASSLLDHYEQYFGPGTRLTVT.

This clone was detected once. This chain joins TRBV5-1 and TRBJ1-6; D is unresolved. Germline CDR1 SGHRS, CDR2 YFSETQ. The length of the CDR3 is 13 residues. V was cut by 0 bases and J by 10 bases, with 8 bases left in between. The CDR3: CASSLESESPLHF. For the CDR3, the DNA is TGCGCCAGCAGCTTGGAGTCGGAATCACCCCTCCACTTT.

The V and J genes are TRBV5-1 and TRBJ2-1; no reliable D call. The CDR3 is 13 residues long. V dropped 0 bases and J dropped 5 bases, with 6 bases sitting between them. Germline-derived CDR1 and CDR2 are SGHRS and YFSETQ. In nucleotides, the CDR3 is TGCGCCAGCAGCTTGGCTTTTAACAATGAGCAGTTCTTC. This translates into CASSLAFNNEQFF.

The chain has TRBV19 and TRBJ2-7; the D call may be TRBD1 or TRBD2 (5 bases each). CDR3 length: 14 amino acids. Deletions cut 4 bases from V and 3 bases from J, with 13 bases between. Germline values: CDR1 LNHDA, CDR2 SQIVND (reference sequence). The CDR3 is CASSTRDGLYEQYF. CDR3 nucleotide sequence: TGTGCCAGTAGTACCCGGGACGGTCTCTACGAGCAGTACTTC. Variable domain in full (rest from reference TRBV19 and TRBJ2-7): DGGITQSPKYLFRKEGQNVTLSCEQNLNHDAMYWYRQDPGQGLRLIYYSQIVNDFQKGDIAEGYSVSREKKESFPLTVTSAQKNPTAFYLCASSTRDGLYEQYFGPGTRLTVT.

The rearrangement uses TRBV3-1 (or the pseudogene TRBV3-2) and TRBJ2-5; D is perhaps TRBD2 (6 bases). This CDR3 has 16 residues. Germline lookup yields CDR1 LGHDT and CDR2 YNNKEL (reference sequence). Between the trimmed V and J ends, which lost 2 bases and 5 bases, there was a span of 18 bases. The CDR3 protein is CASSQNPSVSGETQYF. CDR3 in DNA: TGTGCCAGCAGCCAAAACCCTAGCGTATCCGGGGAGACCCAGTACTTC.

This chain uses TRBV5-4 with TRBJ1-1; D may be TRBD1 (5 bases). The germline V gene has CDR1 SGHNT and CDR2 YYREEE (reference sequence). The ends were cut back, 2 bases at V and 8 bases at J, with 13 bases in the middle. This CDR3 spans 13 amino acids. CDR3 in DNA: TGTGCCAGCAGCTTATATTACCGGGACGAAGCTTTCTTT. Its translation is CASSLYYRDEAFF.

This clone was detected once. The genes are TRBV9 and TRBJ2-5; 7 bases fit TRBD1. This CDR3 has 14 residues. The V and J ends lost 0 bases and 1 base, in that order; junction bases with no gene match: 0. Germline CDR1 reads SGDLS; CDR2 reads YYNGEE. The CDR3 DNA follows: TGTGCCAGCAGCGTAGAGGGGGCCCAAGAGACCCAGTACTTC. This translates into CASSVEGAQETQYF. The full variable domain, in which reference TRBV9 and TRBJ2-5 provide the parts outside the CDR3, is DSGVTQTPKHLITATGQRVTLRCSPRSGDLSVYWYQQSLDQGLQFLIQYYNGEERAKGNILERFSAQQFPDLHSELNLSSLELGDSALYFCASSVEGAQETQYFGPGTRLLVL.

The chain has TRBV7-2 and TRBJ1-1; the match to TRBD1 covers 7 bases. The ends lost 3 bases at V and 0 bases at J; junction bases unmatched: 1. CDR3 size: 14 residues. Germline V gives CDR1 SGHTA, CDR2 FQGNSA. The DNA of the CDR3 is TGTGCCAGCAGCTTCGGGACAGTGAACACTGAAGCTTTCTTT. Translated: CASSFGTVNTEAFF.